This entry concerns a single T cell receptor (beta chain). What it binds is not known. The data originate from a study of shared clonotypes between healthy human individuals. Study findings and constraints: Relative to clonotypes present in all four donors, those not shared had lower generation probabilities.

Germline CDR1 reads SGHTA; CDR2 reads FQGNSA. Trimming removed 2 bases at V and 6 bases at J, with 16 bases between. The CDR3 has 16 residues. It was across several immunoSEQ plates that each subset's genomic DNA was evenly split. Source study methods: ImmunoSEQ sequences covered only the junction and lacked quality scores; filtering therefore differed. TCRdb's table, derived via immunoSEQ multiplex PCR, lists solely in-frame clones and lacks some. V and J calls and clone size are given by that table; D and trimming were obtained from the DNA. Here the sample spans roughly 1 million clones, 70% to 80% being singletons.

J is TRBJ2-2 and V is TRBV7-2; perhaps TRBD2 as D (5 bases). This clonotype was sampled from a man younger than 35 in good health. Some clones in this sample may be carry-over from other donors' samples. Material for sequencing was memory CD4+ T cells from PBMCs. Subset: CD45RA-negative fraction. This CDR3 reads CASSLRSPSSAGELFF. In DNA, the CDR3 is TGTGCCAGCAGCTTAAGAAGTCCTAGCTCGGCCGGGGAGCTGTTTTTT.